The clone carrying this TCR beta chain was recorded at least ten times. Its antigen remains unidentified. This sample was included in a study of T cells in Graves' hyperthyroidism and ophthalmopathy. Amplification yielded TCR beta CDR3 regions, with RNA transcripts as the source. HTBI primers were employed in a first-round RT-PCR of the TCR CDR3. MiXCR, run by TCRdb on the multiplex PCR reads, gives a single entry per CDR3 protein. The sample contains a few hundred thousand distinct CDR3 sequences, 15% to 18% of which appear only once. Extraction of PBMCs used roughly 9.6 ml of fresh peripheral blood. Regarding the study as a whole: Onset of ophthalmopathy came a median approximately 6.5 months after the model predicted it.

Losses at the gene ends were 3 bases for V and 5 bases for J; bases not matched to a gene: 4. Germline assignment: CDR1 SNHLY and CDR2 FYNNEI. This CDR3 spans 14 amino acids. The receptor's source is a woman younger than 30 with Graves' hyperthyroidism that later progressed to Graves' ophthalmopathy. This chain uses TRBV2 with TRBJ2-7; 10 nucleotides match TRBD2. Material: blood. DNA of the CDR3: TGTGCCAGCAGTGAGGGGACTAGCGTCGACGAGCAGTACTTC. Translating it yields CASSEGTSVDEQYF.